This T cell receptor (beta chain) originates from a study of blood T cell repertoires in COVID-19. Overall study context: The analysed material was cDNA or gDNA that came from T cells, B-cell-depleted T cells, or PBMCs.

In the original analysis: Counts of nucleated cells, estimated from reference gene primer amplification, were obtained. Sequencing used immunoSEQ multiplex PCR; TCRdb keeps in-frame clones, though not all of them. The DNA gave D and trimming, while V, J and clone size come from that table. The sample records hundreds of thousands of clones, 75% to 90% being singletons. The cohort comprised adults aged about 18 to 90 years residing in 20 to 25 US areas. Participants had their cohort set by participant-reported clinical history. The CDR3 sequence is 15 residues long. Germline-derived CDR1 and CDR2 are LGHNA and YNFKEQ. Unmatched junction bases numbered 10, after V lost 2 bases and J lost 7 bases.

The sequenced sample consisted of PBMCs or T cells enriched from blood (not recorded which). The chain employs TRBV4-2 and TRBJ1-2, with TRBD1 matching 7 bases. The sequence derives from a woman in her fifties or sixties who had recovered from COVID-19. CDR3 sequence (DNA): TGTGCCAGCAGCCAACCCGACAGGGTTGGTTTTGGCTACACCTTC. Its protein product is CASSQPDRVGFGYTF.